The present T cell receptor (beta chain) was sequenced within a study of blood T cell repertoires in COVID-19. The overall study: Specimens from acute and convalescent COVID-19 originated in the United States, Italy and Spain. PBMCs, B-cell-depleted T cells, or T cells provided the cDNA or gDNA that made up the material.

This clone has only one observation. Seattle patients were enrolled while actively infected and followed longitudinally. This table comes from immunoSEQ multiplex PCR, and its TCRdb copy is limited to in-frame clones, with some not included. Of some 520,000 clones in the sample, nearly 90% were seen once. Material for sequencing was peripheral blood. The sequence was collected from a man aged 18 to 29 with COVID-19, enrolled during active disease.

CDR3 sequence (DNA): TGCGCCAGCAGTCAAACCGGGACTAGCGTAGACAATGAGCAGTTCTTC. This gives the protein CASSQTGTSVDNEQFF. The rearrangement links TRBV23-1 to TRBJ2-1, with 10 bases identical to TRBD2. TRBV23-1 is an ORF, with its function uncertain. This CDR3 spans 16 amino acids. J lost 5 bases, V lost 2 bases, and 6 bases had no gene match.